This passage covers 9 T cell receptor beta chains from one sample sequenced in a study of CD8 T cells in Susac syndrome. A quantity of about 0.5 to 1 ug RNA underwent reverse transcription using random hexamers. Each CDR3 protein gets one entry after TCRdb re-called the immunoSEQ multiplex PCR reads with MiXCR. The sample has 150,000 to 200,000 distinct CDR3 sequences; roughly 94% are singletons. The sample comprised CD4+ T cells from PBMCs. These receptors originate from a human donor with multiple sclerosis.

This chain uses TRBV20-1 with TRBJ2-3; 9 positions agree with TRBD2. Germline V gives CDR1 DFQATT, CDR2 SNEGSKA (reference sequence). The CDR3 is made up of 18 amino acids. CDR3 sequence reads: CRGAGGTSSWASTDTQYF. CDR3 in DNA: TGCAGGGGGGCAGGCGGGACTAGCAGCTGGGCTAGCACAGATACGCAGTATTTT.

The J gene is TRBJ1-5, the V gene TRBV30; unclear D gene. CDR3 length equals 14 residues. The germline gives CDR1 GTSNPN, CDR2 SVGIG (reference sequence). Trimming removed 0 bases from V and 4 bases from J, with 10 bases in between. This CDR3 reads CAWSVVTGNQPQHF. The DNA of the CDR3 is TGTGCCTGGAGTGTAGTGACGGGTAATCAGCCCCAGCATTTT.

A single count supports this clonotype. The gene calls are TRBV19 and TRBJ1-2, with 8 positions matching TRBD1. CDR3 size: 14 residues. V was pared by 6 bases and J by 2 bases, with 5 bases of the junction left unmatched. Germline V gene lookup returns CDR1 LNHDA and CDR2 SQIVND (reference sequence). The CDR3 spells CASRGTGENYGYTF. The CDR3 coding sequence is TGTGCCAGTAGGGGGACAGGCGAGAACTATGGCTACACCTTC.

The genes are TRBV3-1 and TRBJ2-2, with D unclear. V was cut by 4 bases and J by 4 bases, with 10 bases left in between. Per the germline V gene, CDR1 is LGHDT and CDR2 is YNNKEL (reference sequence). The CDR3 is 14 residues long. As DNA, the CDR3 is TGTGCCAGCAGCCCGTCCCAAGGCACCGGGGAGCTGTTTTTT. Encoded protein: CASSPSQGTGELFF.

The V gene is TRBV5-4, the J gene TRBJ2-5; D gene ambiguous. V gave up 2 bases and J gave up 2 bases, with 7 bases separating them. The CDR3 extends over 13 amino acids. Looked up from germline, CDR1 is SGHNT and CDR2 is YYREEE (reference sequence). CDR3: CASSFYSQETQYF. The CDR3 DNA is TGTGCCAGCAGCTTTTACAGTCAAGAGACCCAGTACTTC.

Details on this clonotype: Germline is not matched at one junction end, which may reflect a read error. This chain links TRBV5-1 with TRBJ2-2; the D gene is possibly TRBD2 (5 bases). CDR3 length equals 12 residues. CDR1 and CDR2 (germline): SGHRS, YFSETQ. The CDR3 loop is CASKKTTGELFF. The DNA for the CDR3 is TGCGCCAGCAAGAAAACCACCGGGGAGCTTTTTTTT.

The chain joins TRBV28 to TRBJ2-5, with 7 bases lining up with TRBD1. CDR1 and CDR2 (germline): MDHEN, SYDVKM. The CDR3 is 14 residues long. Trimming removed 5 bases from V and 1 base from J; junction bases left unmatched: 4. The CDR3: CASSLQGSQETQYF. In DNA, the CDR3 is TGTGCCAGCAGTCTACAGGGGTCCCAAGAGACCCAGTACTTC.

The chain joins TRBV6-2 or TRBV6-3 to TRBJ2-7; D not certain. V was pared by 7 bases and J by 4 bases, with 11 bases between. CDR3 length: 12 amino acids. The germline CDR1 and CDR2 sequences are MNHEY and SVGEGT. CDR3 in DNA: TGTGCCAGCAACTTAGTCGGTTACGAGCAGTACTTC. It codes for CASNLVGYEQYF.

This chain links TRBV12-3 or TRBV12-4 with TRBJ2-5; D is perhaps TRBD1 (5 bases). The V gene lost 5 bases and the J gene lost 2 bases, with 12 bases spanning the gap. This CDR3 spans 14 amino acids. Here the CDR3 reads CASSRDSIQETQYF. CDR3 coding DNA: TGTGCCAGCAGTCGCGACAGTATTCAAGAGACCCAGTACTTC.